The rows below give T cell receptor beta chains drawn from one sample of a study of CD8 T cell repertoires and HIV-1 epitope variants. This table comes from immunoSEQ multiplex PCR, and its TCRdb copy is limited to in-frame clones, with some not included. The table includes thousands of clones, 60% to 75% detected once. Their antigen targets remain unknown. Sequenced material: cultured CD8+ T cells derived from PBMCs. These receptors all come from a male donor with HIV. The CDR3 runs from the conserved cysteine through the conserved F or W. A D gene is named only where the DNA matches it firmly. Size is stated for part of the rows, as once, few or many counts, or as a class when the clone is expanded.

17,TRBJ2-3,-,TRBV18,TRBD2,TGTGCCAGCTCTCGAACGGGACTAGTGGGGGGCACAGATACGCAGTATTTT,CASSRTGLVGGTDTQYF
15,TRBJ2-1,-,TRBV19,TRBD2,TGTGCCAGTAGTATAGGGGGTAGCGGGAACGATGAGCAGTTCTTC,CASSIGGSGNDEQFF
12,TRBJ1-1,few,TRBV11-2,-,TGTGCCAGCAGCTTATGGAACACTGAAGCTTTCTTT,CASSLWNTEAFF
12,TRBJ2-7,-,TRBV6-1,-,TGTGCCAGCAGTGAATCCTCATACGAGCAGTACTTC,CASSESSYEQYF
15,TRBJ2-3,few,TRBV5-6,-,TGTGCCAGCAGTGGTACGGGAGCTTGGGCAGATACGCAGTATTTT,CASSGTGAWADTQYF
14,TRBJ1-1,once,TRBV6-6,-,TGTGCCAGCAGTTACTCGAGGGAAACCACTGAAGCTTTCTTT,CASSYSRETTEAFF
12,TRBJ2-1,-,TRBV18,TRBD1,TGTGCCAGCTCACCCAAAGACAGGGGTGGGTTCTTC,CASSPKDRGGFF
15,TRBJ1-1,-,TRBV5-5,-,TGTGCCAGCAGCTTACCGGGACCGGGGAACACTGAAGCTTTCTTT,CASSLPGPGNTEAFF
17,TRBJ2-3,medium-sized,TRBV9,TRBD1,TGTGCCAGCAGCGCCATACAGGGGCCTCCCTTCACAGATACGCAGTATTTT,CASSAIQGPPFTDTQYF
16,TRBJ1-1,-,TRBV28,-,TGTGCCAGCAGTTTCCAGCTGTTTGAGGGGCGAACTGAAGCTTTCTTT,CASSFQLFEGRTEAFF
14,TRBJ2-7,-,TRBV11-1,-,TGTGCCAGCAGCTTAGGGGACACTCTCTACGAGCAGTACTTC,CASSLGDTLYEQYF
15,TRBJ2-7,few,TRBV9,TRBD1,TGTGCCAGCAGCGTAGAAACAGGGGGTTCCTACGAGCAGTACTTC,CASSVETGGSYEQYF
14,TRBJ2-1,-,TRBV27,-,TGTGCCAGCAGTTTACTAGGGCAGGGAGATGAGCAGTTCTTC,CASSLLGQGDEQFF
14,TRBJ2-1,-,TRBV27,-,TGTGCCAGCAGCCCCCCGGGGGCCTACAATGAGCAGTTCTTC,CASSPPGAYNEQFF
15,TRBJ2-1,-,TRBV19,TRBD2,TGTGCCAGTAGTATTGGGACTAGCGGAAACAATGAGCAGTTCTTC,CASSIGTSGNNEQFF
16,TRBJ1-1,-,TRBV7-6,TRBD1,TGTGCCAGCAGCCAACGGTCGGACAGGGTGAACACTGAAGCTTTCTTT,CASSQRSDRVNTEAFF
13,TRBJ1-1,few,TRBV27,-,TGTGCCAGCAGTTTGGGGCAGTACACTGAAGCTTTCTTT,CASSLGQYTEAFF
16,TRBJ2-2,-,TRBV5-4,TRBD2,TGTGCCAGCAGCCGTCCCGGACTAGCGGAAACCGGGGAGCTGTTTTTT,CASSRPGLAETGELFF
15,TRBJ1-1,-,TRBV10-3,-,TGTGCCATCAGTGAGTCCCCAGAATCGTACACTGAAGCTTTCTTT,CAISESPESYTEAFF
14,TRBJ2-7,medium-sized,TRBV13,-,TGTGCCAGCAGCTTAGGGGGGGATACTTACGAGCAGTACTTC,CASSLGGDTYEQYF
17,TRBJ2-7,-,TRBV7-2,TRBD1,TGTGCCAGCAGCACGCCGCCGGGACAGGGAGTAGGCTACGAGCAGTACTTC,CASSTPPGQGVGYEQYF
13,TRBJ2-1,-,TRBV13,TRBD2,TGTGCCAGCAGCAACCGACTAGCCCATGAGCAGTTCTTC,CASSNRLAHEQFF
13,TRBJ2-3,few,TRBV7-9,-,TGTGCCAGCAGCCAGTTGGTCACAGATACGCAGTATTTT,CASSQLVTDTQYF
13,TRBJ1-5,-,TRBV2,-,TGTGCCAGCAGTGAAGACCTCAATCAGCCCCAGCATTTT,CASSEDLNQPQHF
13,TRBJ2-1,once,TRBV18,-,TGTGCCAGCTCACTAGGTACGGACAATGAGCAGTTCTTC,CASSLGTDNEQFF
16,TRBJ1-4,medium-sized,TRBV27,-,TGTGCCAGCAGTCCCCTAGCGGCAGGGTCTAATGAAAAACTGTTTTTT,CASSPLAAGSNEKLFF
14,TRBJ2-2,few,TRBV27,TRBD2,TGTGCCAGTGAGCCTAGCGGGAGAACCGGGGAGCTGTTTTTT,CASEPSGRTGELFF
11,TRBJ2-5,-,TRBV28,-,TGTGCCAGCAGTTTTCGAGAGACCCAGTACTTC,CASSFRETQYF
14,TRBJ2-7,once,TRBV19,TRBD1,TGTGCCAGCAAGATCCCGGGACAGGGTAACGAGCAGTACTTC,CASKIPGQGNEQYF
18,TRBJ2-3,few,TRBV27,TRBD2,TGTGCCAGCAGACCCACGACTAGCGGGAGGGCTAGCACAGATACGCAGTATTTT,CASRPTTSGRASTDTQYF
13,TRBJ1-5,few,TRBV28,-,TGTGCCAGCAGTTTAACGGGCAATCAGCCCCAGCATTTT,CASSLTGNQPQHF
13,TRBJ2-7,-,TRBV5-6,-,TGTGCCAGCAGCTCGTTACATCTATACGAGCAGTACTTC,CASSSLHLYEQYF
15,TRBJ2-1,-,TRBV11-2,TRBD1,TGTGCCAGCAGCTTAGTCAGGGGGATTTTAAATGAGCAGTTCTTC,CASSLVRGILNEQFF
14,TRBJ1-2,-,TRBV6-5,TRBD1,TGTGCCAGCAGCGAAGGGACAGGCGCTTATGGCTACACCTTC,CASSEGTGAYGYTF
18,TRBJ2-3,-,TRBV5-6,TRBD2,TGTGCCAGCAGTGCTGGACTAGCGGGAGCGTGGGGCACAGATACGCAGTATTTT,CASSAGLAGAWGTDTQYF
18,TRBJ1-5,few,TRBV21-1,-,TGTGCCAGCAGCGGTAAGACGCAGGGGATTAATAGCAATCAGCCCCAGCATTTT,CASSGKTQGINSNQPQHF
16,TRBJ1-5,-,TRBV28,TRBD1,TGTGCCAGCAGTTTATATGCAGGGGGCGGCAATCAGCCCCAGCATTTT,CASSLYAGGGNQPQHF
12,TRBJ2-3,-,TRBV5-4,-,TGTGCCAGCAACGGGCCCACAGATACGCAGTATTTT,CASNGPTDTQYF
13,TRBJ2-1,-,TRBV19,-,TGTGCCAGTGGGGCTAGCTCTTACAATGAGCAGTTCTTC,CASGASSYNEQFF
15,TRBJ2-6,-,TRBV28,-,TGTGCCAGCAGTAGCACAAGGTCTGGGGCCAACGTCCTGACTTTC,CASSSTRSGANVLTF
16,TRBJ1-6,-,TRBV5-8,-,TGTGCCAGCAGAACGCCCGGGAGCTCCTATAATTCACCCCTCCACTTT,CASRTPGSSYNSPLHF
16,TRBJ2-5,once,TRBV7-9,-,TGTGCCAGCAGCTACCCCGAGTTCGTGACGGTAGAGACCCAGTACTTC,CASSYPEFVTVETQYF
16,TRBJ2-3,-,TRBV7-2,TRBD1,TGTGCCAGCAGCTCCGGACAGGGCCGGGGCACAGATACGCAGTATTTT,CASSSGQGRGTDTQYF
12,TRBJ2-3,few,TRBV2,TRBD2,TGTGCCAGCAGCGGGGGGGCGGATACGCAGTATTTT,CASSGGADTQYF
13,TRBJ2-2,-,TRBV7-9,TRBD1,TGTGCCAGCAGCTACAGGGGAACCGGGGAGCTGTTTTTT,CASSYRGTGELFF
15,TRBJ2-5,-,TRBV6-1,-,TGTGCCAGCACCCCTGCGGGGACACTCGGGGAGACCCAGTACTTC,CASTPAGTLGETQYF
13,TRBJ2-1,-,TRBV30,-,TGTGCCTGGAGAGAGCTTTCCTACAATGAGCAGTTCTTC,CAWRELSYNEQFF
16,TRBJ2-3,few,TRBV7-2,TRBD2,TGTGCCAGCAGCTTAGGTAGCGGGGGACTCACAGATACGCAGTATTTT,CASSLGSGGLTDTQYF
14,TRBJ2-7,few,TRBV28,-,TGTGCCAGCAGTTCCACCGACAGGTTTTACGAGCAGTACTTC,CASSSTDRFYEQYF
19,TRBJ2-1,-,TRBV30,TRBD2,TGTGCCTGGAGCCAAACCCTAGCGGGGGCCTCTAGCTCCTACAATGAGCAGTTCTTC,CAWSQTLAGASSSYNEQFF
14,TRBJ1-6,few,TRBV10-3,-,TGTGCCATCAGTGAGCCGGACGGCGGTTCACCCCTCCACTTT,CAISEPDGGSPLHF
14,TRBJ1-1,-,TRBV11-3,TRBD1,TGTGCCAGCAGCTTTACAGGGGGCAACACTGAAGCTTTCTTT,CASSFTGGNTEAFF
17,TRBJ2-2,few,TRBV4-3,-,TGCGCCAGCAGCCAAGAATGGTTGGGCGTGAACACCGGGGAGCTGTTTTTT,CASSQEWLGVNTGELFF
12,TRBJ1-1,few,TRBV4-2,-,TGTGCCAGCAGCCCCTCTGGGGTTGAAGCTTTCTTT,CASSPSGVEAFF
15,TRBJ1-2,-,TRBV5-4,-,TGTGCCAGCAGCTTGGGGGGGAAGAAGAACTATGGCTACACCTTC,CASSLGGKKNYGYTF